One sample yielded the 20 T cell receptor beta chains listed below, sequenced in a study of cytomegalovirus exposure and HLA in healthy donors. The PCR contained 60 Vbeta and 13 Jbeta primers. Profiled with immunoSEQ multiplex PCR; TCRdb holds only in-frame clones, not every one. The sample contains more than 110,000 clones, about 73% of which appear only once. Source material: PBMCs. All receptors derive from a woman in her sixties or seventies in good health and CMV-seropositive.

This chain links TRBV5-4 with TRBJ2-7; 8 bases align to TRBD2. CDR1 and CDR2 (germline): SGHNT, YYREEE (reference sequence). V lost 1 base, J lost 7 bases, and 7 bases stayed unmatched. The CDR3 is made up of 14 amino acids. The CDR3 DNA sequence: TGTGCCAGCAGCTTGATGAGCGGGAGTCGAGAGCAGTACTTC. This sequence encodes CASSLMSGSREQYF.

The chain links TRBV27 to TRBJ2-4; D gene unclear. The CDR3 has 12 residues. Germline CDR1 and CDR2: MNHEY and SMNVEV (reference sequence). The DNA for the CDR3 is TGTGCTGCGGATGTAACCAAAAACATTCAGTACTTC. Protein sequence: CAADVTKNIQYF.

This clone was detected only a few times. The chain recombines TRBV5-5 with TRBJ2-3; 8 bases line up with TRBD1. Per germline, CDR1 SGHKS and CDR2 YYEKEE (reference sequence). This CDR3 spans 16 amino acids. V shed 5 bases and J 3 bases; nucleotides not matched to a gene: 11. Written as DNA, the CDR3 is TGTGCCAGCAGTCAAGGACAGGGAATAGGTACAGATACGCAGTATTTT. This gives the protein CASSQGQGIGTDTQYF.

The table lists this clone with a count of one. The chain carries TRBV30 and TRBJ2-7, with 9 positions matching TRBD1. V was clipped by 8 bases and J by 2 bases; unmatched bases: 7. CDR1 is GTSNPN, CDR2 SVGIG, per germline (reference sequence). The CDR3 runs to 13 residues. The CDR3 spells CAGGTGGPYEQYF. The CDR3, as DNA: TGTGCCGGGGGTACAGGGGGCCCCTACGAGCAGTACTTC.

This chain joins TRBV30 and TRBJ2-1, with D possibly matching TRBD1 (6 bases). CDR3 length: 15 amino acids. Germline V gene data show CDR1 as GTSNPN and CDR2 as SVGIG (reference sequence). V was pared by 0 bases and J by 2 bases, with 11 bases between. CDR3 region: CAWSVRGSTYNEQFF. CDR3 DNA: TGTGCCTGGAGTGTTAGGGGGAGCACCTACAATGAGCAGTTCTTC.

The V gene is TRBV5-1, the J gene TRBJ2-1, with D perhaps matching TRBD2 (6 bases). The V gene lost 5 bases and the J gene lost 7 bases, with 19 bases spanning the gap. The CDR3 is made up of 15 amino acids. The germline CDR1 and CDR2 sequences are SGHRS and YFSETQ. The CDR3 sequence: CASSLVVAEGNEQFF. Here the CDR3 DNA reads TGCGCCAGCAGTCTGGTGGTAGCGGAGGGGAATGAGCAGTTCTTC.

The chain links TRBV7-7 to TRBJ2-3, with TRBD1 as a possible D gene (6 bases). Per germline, CDR1 SSHAT and CDR2 FNYEAQ (reference sequence). The CDR3 length is 13 residues. The germline V and J ends were trimmed by 2 bases and 4 bases, with 7 bases remaining between them. As DNA, the CDR3 is TGTGCCAGCAGCTTACCAGGGGCAGATACGCAGTATTTT. Amino acids: CASSLPGADTQYF.

Only a few counts were recorded for this clone. The chain is built from TRBV18 and TRBJ1-4; D not resolved. The CDR3 sequence is 14 residues long. Trimming took 3 bases from V and 5 from J, leaving 10 bases between them. Germline values: CDR1 KGHSH, CDR2 LQKENI. CDR3 coding DNA: TGTGCCAGCTCACCTGCGGGCGCCAATGAAAAACTGTTTTTT. The encoded protein is CASSPAGANEKLFF.

The V call is TRBV10-3, the J call TRBJ1-1; 7 nucleotides align to TRBD1. The J segment lost 3 bases and the V segment lost 3 bases, leaving 4 bases of the junction unmatched. Germline CDR1 is ENHRY and CDR2 is SYGVKD. CDR3 size: 14 residues. CDR3 protein: CAISDRQGDTEAFF. The CDR3 DNA is TGTGCCATCAGTGATCGACAGGGAGACACTGAAGCTTTCTTT.

This chain uses TRBV29-1 with TRBJ1-4, with 8 bases matching TRBD1. This CDR3 region has 13 residues. With V trimmed by 5 bases and J by 8 bases, 7 bases remained unmatched. Germline V gene data show CDR1 as SQVTM and CDR2 as ANQGSEA. The CDR3, as DNA: TGCAGCGTTAAGGACAGGGTAGGGGAAAAACTGTTTTTT. Encoded protein: CSVKDRVGEKLFF.

The chain joins TRBV6-5 to TRBJ2-2, with D unclear. Germline CDR1 reads MNHEY; CDR2 reads SVGAGI. The CDR3 is made up of 16 amino acids. The ends were cut back, 0 bases at V and 2 bases at J, with 10 bases in the middle. CDR3 protein: CASSYSMRFNTGELFF. CDR3 nucleotide sequence: TGTGCCAGCAGTTACTCGATGAGATTCAACACCGGGGAGCTGTTTTTT.

The V call is TRBV6-6, the J call TRBJ2-3; 8 bases are shared with TRBD2. V lost 6 bases to trimming and J lost 2 bases; unmatched junction nucleotides: 7. Germline V gene lookup returns CDR1 MNHNY and CDR2 SVGAGI (reference sequence). This CDR3 has 15 residues. The CDR3 nucleotides read TGTGCCAGCAGGTCACTAGCGGAAACCACAGATACGCAGTATTTT. Its protein is CASRSLAETTDTQYF.

DNA for the CDR3: TGTGCCAGCAGTTGGACAGTTATTTATAGCAATCAGCCCCAGCATTTT. Translated: CASSWTVIYSNQPQHF. This sequence joins TRBV6-5 and TRBJ1-5; the D gene is possibly TRBD1 (6 bases). Trimming shortened V by 4 bases and J by 0 bases, and 13 bases separated the two germline ends. Germline CDR1 is MNHEY and CDR2 is SVGAGI. This CDR3 region has 16 residues.

The J gene is TRBJ1-1, the V gene TRBV6-1; tentatively, D is TRBD1 (6 bases). Germline assignment: CDR1 MNHNS and CDR2 SASEGT. CDR3 length equals 14 residues. The germline V and J ends were trimmed by 5 bases and 3 bases, with 13 bases remaining between them. CDR3 bases: TGTGCCAGCAGTCCACAGGGAAGCGACACTGAAGCTTTCTTT. Translating it yields CASSPQGSDTEAFF.

The rearrangement joins TRBV4-1 to TRBJ2-1; tentative D call: TRBD2 (5 bases). Germline CDR1 MGHRA, CDR2 YSYEKL. Deletions cut 6 bases from V and 7 bases from J, with 16 bases between. This CDR3 is built from 14 residues. The CDR3 sequence is CASRSLGSGNEQFF. The CDR3 DNA reads TGCGCCAGCAGATCCCTCGGGTCGGGAAATGAGCAGTTCTTC.

The chain has TRBV4-1 and TRBJ1-2; 10 bases align to TRBD1. With V trimmed by 2 bases and J by 7 bases, 13 bases remained unmatched. Germline-derived CDR1 and CDR2 are MGHRA and YSYEKL. The CDR3 totals 17 residues. The chain's CDR3 is CASSQSSSGTGVRGYTF. CDR3 bases: TGCGCCAGCAGCCAATCGTCCTCCGGGACAGGGGTTCGTGGCTACACCTTC.

V gene TRBV7-2 combines with J gene TRBJ2-1, with 8 bases identical to TRBD2. Germline V lookup: CDR1 SGHTA, CDR2 FQGNSA. V gave up 1 base and J gave up 1 base; unmatched junction bases: 3. This CDR3 comprises 16 residues. CDR3 residues: CASSLGSGNSYNEQFF. CDR3 sequence (DNA): TGTGCCAGCAGCTTAGGTAGCGGGAATTCCTACAATGAGCAGTTCTTC.

The V gene is TRBV2, the J gene TRBJ2-7; 10 bases are shared with TRBD1. The V and J ends lost 6 bases and 3 bases, in that order; junction bases with no gene match: 2. This CDR3 is 13 amino acids long. From germline, CDR1 is SNHLY and CDR2 FYNNEI. The CDR3 loop is CASRGQGFYEQYF. For the CDR3, the DNA is TGTGCCAGCAGGGGACAGGGGTTCTACGAGCAGTACTTC.

The chain is built from TRBV6-1 and TRBJ1-5, with D perhaps TRBD1 (6 bases). The CDR3 has 14 amino acids. Per germline, CDR1 MNHNS and CDR2 SASEGT. The ends were cut back, 8 bases at V and 0 bases at J, with 11 bases in the middle. The DNA for the CDR3 is TGTGCCAGCCACAGGGCCTATAGCAATCAGCCCCAGCATTTT. This encodes CASHRAYSNQPQHF.

CDR3 amino acids: CASTVDRVFSGNTIYF. CDR3 DNA: TGTGCCAGCACGGTCGACAGGGTTTTCTCTGGAAACACCATATATTTT. The chain joins TRBV2 to TRBJ1-3; the match to TRBD1 covers 7 bases. This CDR3 contains 16 residues. Germline V lookup: CDR1 SNHLY, CDR2 FYNNEI. The J segment lost 0 bases and the V segment lost 7 bases, leaving 9 bases of the junction unmatched.